One and the same sample provided the 5 T cell receptor beta chains below, sequenced in a study of blood T cells in healthy people across ages (dated by TCRdb to about 2015). Libraries were prepared through 5' RACE. For sequencing, an Illumina HiSeq 2500 was employed. A second PCR of about 6 to 12 cycles was run with a J-beta primer mix and a sample-barcoded 5' primer. TCRdb reran the public reads through fastp at Q25 and MiXCR, keeping productive beta chains. One record per CDR3 amino acid sequence lists the most common genes and DNA. The sample records roughly 500,000 distinct CDR3 sequences, about 25% of which are singletons. The ten largest clones take up around 20% of the sample. Sequencing input: blood. The receptors here all came from a woman in her sixties or seventies in good health.

This clonotype was seen repeatedly, ten times or more. The chain has TRBV4-1 and TRBJ2-2; D not resolved. Trimming removed 3 bases from V and 7 bases from J, with 21 bases in between. This CDR3 spans 17 amino acids. From germline, CDR1 is MGHRA and CDR2 YSYEKL. CDR3 sequence: CASSHPLPPYSDGELFF. CDR3 sequence (DNA): TGCGCCAGCAGCCATCCCCTCCCCCCCTACTCTGACGGGGAGCTGTTTTTT.

This clonotype was seen a handful of times. V and J are TRBV7-8 and TRBJ2-7; D may be TRBD1 (5 bases). Looked up from germline, CDR1 is SGHVS and CDR2 is FQNEAQ. The length of the CDR3 is 12 residues. V was pared by 5 bases and J by 4 bases, with 9 bases between. CDR3 protein: CASSRTPYEQYF. As DNA, the CDR3 is TGTGCCAGCAGCCGGACACCTTACGAGCAGTACTTC.

The V and J genes are TRBV12-3 or TRBV12-4 and TRBJ2-1, with 7 bases aligning to TRBD1. TRBJ2-7 explains the end of the DNA better; the J call may be wrong. The CDR3 totals 14 residues. The CDR3 DNA is TGTGCCAGCAGTCCAGGGGGAAGGGCCTACGAGCAGTACTTC. It translates to CASSPGGRAYEQYF.

The chain is built from TRBV2 and TRBJ1-1, with D hard to call. Trimming pared 4 bases from V and 4 bases from J, leaving 10 bases between. The length of the CDR3 is 13 residues. Germline CDR1 is SNHLY and CDR2 is FYNNEI. CDR3: CASSVQVRTEAFF. CDR3 bases: TGTGCCAGCAGTGTGCAGGTACGCACTGAAGCTTTCTTT.

V gene TRBV7-9 combines with J gene TRBJ2-1; D gene uncertain. The germline gives CDR1 SEHNR, CDR2 FQNEAQ (reference sequence). The CDR3 spans 12 residues. Trimming stripped 6 bases from V and 5 bases from J, with 8 bases between. In DNA form, the CDR3 reads TGTGCCAGCAGGAGTGGCAACAATGAGCAGTTCTTC. This encodes CASRSGNNEQFF.